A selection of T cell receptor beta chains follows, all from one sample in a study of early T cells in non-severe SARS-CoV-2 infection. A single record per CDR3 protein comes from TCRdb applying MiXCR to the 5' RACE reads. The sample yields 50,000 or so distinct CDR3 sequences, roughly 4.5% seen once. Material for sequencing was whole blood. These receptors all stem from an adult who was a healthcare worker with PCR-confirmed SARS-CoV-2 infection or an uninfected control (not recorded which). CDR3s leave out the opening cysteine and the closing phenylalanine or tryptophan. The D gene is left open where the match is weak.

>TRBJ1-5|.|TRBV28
ASSFGRLNQPQH
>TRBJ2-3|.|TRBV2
ASGSGGTDTQY
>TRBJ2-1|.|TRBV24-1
ATSPPPRNEQF
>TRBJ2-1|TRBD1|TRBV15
ATSSRGLVNEQF
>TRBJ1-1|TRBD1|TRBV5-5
ASSNGQGRSTF
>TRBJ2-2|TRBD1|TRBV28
ASLGTGDTGELF
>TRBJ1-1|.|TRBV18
ASSPLPLLGPGVDAF
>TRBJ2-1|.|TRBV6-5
ASSFSARSYNEQF
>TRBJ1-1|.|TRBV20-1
SAKGRGGEEAF
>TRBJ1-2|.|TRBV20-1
SARATVANYGYT
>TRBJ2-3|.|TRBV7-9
ASSPLGDTQY
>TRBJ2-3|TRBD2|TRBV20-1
SAGRLAGTSGGADTQY
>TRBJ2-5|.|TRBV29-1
SVVLRGAETQY
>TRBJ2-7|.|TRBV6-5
ASSYVHEQY
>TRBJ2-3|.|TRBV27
ASSLWYAGSPDTQY
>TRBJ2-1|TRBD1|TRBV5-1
ASSLRDRGRIYNEQF
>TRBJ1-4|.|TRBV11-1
ASSTTADSNEKLF
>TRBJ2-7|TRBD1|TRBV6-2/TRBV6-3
ASSYLDRGRPYEQY
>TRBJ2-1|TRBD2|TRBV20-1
SARDSGGLGEQF
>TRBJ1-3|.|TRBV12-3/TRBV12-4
ASSPTGTRNTIY
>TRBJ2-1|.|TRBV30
AYTMAGEQQF
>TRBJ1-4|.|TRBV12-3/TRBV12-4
ASSTGGRLF
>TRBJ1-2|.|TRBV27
ASSPMIRDALGYT
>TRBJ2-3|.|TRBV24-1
ATSDPSSGDTQY
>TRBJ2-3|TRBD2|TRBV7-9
ASSLRTSGTDTQY
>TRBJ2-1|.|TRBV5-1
ASSTGLYNEQF
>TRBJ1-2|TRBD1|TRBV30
AWRSPGQNYGYT
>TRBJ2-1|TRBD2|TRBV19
ASIGYSGSLSRGYNEQF
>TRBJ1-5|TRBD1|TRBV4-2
ASSLTGSGQSNQPQH
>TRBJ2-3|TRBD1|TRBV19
ASTPGQGQTSTQY
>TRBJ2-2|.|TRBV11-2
ASSLRLTGELF
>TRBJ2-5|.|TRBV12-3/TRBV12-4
ASSLVLRRETQY
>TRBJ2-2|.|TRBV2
ASNVRGTGELF
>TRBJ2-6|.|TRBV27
ASRDRATLSSGANVLT
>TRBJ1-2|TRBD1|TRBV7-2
ASSLGQGNYGYT
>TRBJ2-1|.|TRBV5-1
ASSLDAAYNEQF
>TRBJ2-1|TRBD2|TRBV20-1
SARDILAGAYEQF
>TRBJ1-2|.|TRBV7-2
ASSLLGVTGYGYT
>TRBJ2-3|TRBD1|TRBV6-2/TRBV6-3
ASSSGTGGATQY
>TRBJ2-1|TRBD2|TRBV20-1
SAPDPLAGGRSEQF
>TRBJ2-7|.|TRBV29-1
SVVALGYEQY
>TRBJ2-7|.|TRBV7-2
ASSSPGKAYEQY
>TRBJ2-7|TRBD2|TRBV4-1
ASSQFVAGSSYEQY
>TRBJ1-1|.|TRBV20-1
SASPGSSSEAF
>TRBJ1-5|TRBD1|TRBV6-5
ASSLDRVQPQH
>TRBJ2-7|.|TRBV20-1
SARLAATYEQY
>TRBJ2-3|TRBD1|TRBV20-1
SAAGEGAMGDTQY
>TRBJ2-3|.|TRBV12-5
ASLEGSSTDTQY
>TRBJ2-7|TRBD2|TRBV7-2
ASSLGGFGTTVNYEQY
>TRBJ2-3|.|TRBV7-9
ASSFITGSLRDTQY
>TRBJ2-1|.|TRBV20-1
SASGLYNEQF
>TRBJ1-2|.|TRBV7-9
ASSLVPDEGYT
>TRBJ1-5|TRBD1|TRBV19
ASSLWGQGASQPQH